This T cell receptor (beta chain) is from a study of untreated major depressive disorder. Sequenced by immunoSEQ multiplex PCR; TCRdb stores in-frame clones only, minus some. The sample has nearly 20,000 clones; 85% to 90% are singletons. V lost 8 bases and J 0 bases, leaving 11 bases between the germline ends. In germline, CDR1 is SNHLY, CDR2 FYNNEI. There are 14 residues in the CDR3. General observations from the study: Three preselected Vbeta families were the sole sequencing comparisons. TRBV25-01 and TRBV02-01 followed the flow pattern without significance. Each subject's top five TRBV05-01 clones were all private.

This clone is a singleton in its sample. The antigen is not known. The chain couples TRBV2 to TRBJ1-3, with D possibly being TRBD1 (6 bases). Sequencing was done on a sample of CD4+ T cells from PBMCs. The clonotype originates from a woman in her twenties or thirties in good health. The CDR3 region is CASGGRVSGNTIYF. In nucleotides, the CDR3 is TGTGCCAGCGGGGGCCGAGTCTCTGGAAACACCATATATTTT. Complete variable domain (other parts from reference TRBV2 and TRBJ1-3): EPEVTQTPSHQVTQMGQEVILRCVPISNHLYFYWYRQILGQKVEFLVSFYNNEISEKSEIFDDQFSVERPDGSNFTLKIRSTKLEDSAMYFCASGGRVSGNTIYFGEGSWLTVV.